This T cell receptor beta chain was documented in a study of T cells in Graves' hyperthyroidism and ophthalmopathy. Investigators excluded patients with uncontrolled infection, other autoimmune disease, pregnancy or lactation. The PBMCs were taken from 10 ml of fresh peripheral blood. Germline V gene lookup returns CDR1 LGHNA and CDR2 YNFKEQ. The junction had 15 bases not matched to a gene; V was cut back by 0 bases and J by 13 bases. There are 16 residues in the CDR3. Amplification of TCR beta CDR3 regions used RNA as the template. With the HTBI primer set, the TCR CDR3 went through a first round of RT-PCR. Using its own MiXCR run on the multiplex PCR reads, TCRdb lists one record per CDR3 protein. Among 500,000 to 650,000 distinct CDR3 sequences listed, approximately 20% were seen once. Comments on this clonotype: Its target is not known.

The study, taken as a whole, reports: Most expanded thyroid clonotypes above 0.001 recurred in blood.

Material for sequencing was blood. This TCR came from a man aged 35 to 55 with Graves' ophthalmopathy. The chain links TRBV4-2 to TRBJ2-1, with 7 bases fitting TRBD1. The CDR3 DNA sequence: TGTGCCAGCAGCCAAGATACGGGACAGACAGGCAAAGCTCAGTTCTTC. Translating it yields CASSQDTGQTGKAQFF.